This record concerns one T cell receptor (beta chain) sequence. The antigen is not known. TCRdb redid the calling of the reads with MiXCR, one entry per CDR3 protein. The table lists about 600,000 distinct CDR3 sequences, 24% of them singletons, with approximately 8.2% in the top ten. This CDR3 contains 18 residues. The junction had 16 bases not matched to a gene; V was cut back by 4 bases and J by 7 bases. Per the germline V gene, CDR1 is KGHDR and CDR2 is SFDVKD. These data are taken from a study of T cell repertoires in cytomegalovirus infection. Study-wide findings and caveats: Accumulated public TCR beta family frequency recognized individuals carrying CMV together with the relevant HLA.

The rearrangement uses TRBV24-1 and TRBJ2-1, with 9 positions matching TRBD2. The sequence was collected from a human donor in good health (CMV status not recorded). Some clones in this sample may be carry-over from other donors' samples. Sequences were obtained from CD8+ T cells from PBMCs. The CDR3 sequence is CATSEPPLWGGGANEQFF. The CDR3 DNA sequence: TGTGCCACCAGTGAACCCCCCCTTTGGGGCGGGGGGGCGAATGAGCAGTTCTTC.